These 30 T cell receptor beta chains were all obtained from the same sample, sequenced in a study of T cells in Graves' hyperthyroidism and ophthalmopathy (dated by TCRdb to between 2018 and 2020). Libraries were made using multiplex PCR. Instrument on record: Illumina HiSeq 2000. Amplification of TCR beta CDR3 regions was carried out from RNA transcripts. For the first round of RT-PCR on the TCR CDR3, the HTBI primer set was used together with the Qiagen OneStep RT-PCR kit. TCRdb passed the public sequencing reads through fastp at Q25 and MiXCR, retaining productive beta sequences. Entries that share a CDR3 protein sequence are merged under the most common genes and DNA. The sample contains roughly 300,000 distinct CDR3 sequences, 15% to 20% of them found a single time. The top ten constitute under 55% of the sample. Sequencing was done on a sample of blood. The source is a woman in her 50s with Graves' hyperthyroidism.

The chain carries TRBV4-2 and TRBJ2-1; 10 bases map to TRBD2. Trimming took 1 base from V and 9 from J; bases not matched to a gene: 9. The germline V gene has CDR1 LGHNA and CDR2 YNFKEQ. The CDR3 is 16 amino acids. In DNA, the CDR3 is TGTGCCAGCAGCCAAGTGGCGAGCGGGGGGGCCTTTGAGCAGTTCTTC. Encoded protein: CASSQVASGGAFEQFF.

A few counts support this clonotype. V and J are TRBV7-3 and TRBJ2-1; TRBD2 matches at 12 bases. After removal of 5 bases from V and 5 bases from J, the junction contained 4 bases not matched to a gene. CDR3 length: 15 residues. Germline CDR1 reads SGHTA; CDR2 reads FQGTGA. The CDR3 sequence: CASSQLAGGNNEQFF. The CDR3 DNA reads TGTGCCAGCAGCCAACTAGCGGGAGGCAACAATGAGCAGTTCTTC.

In its sample, this clonotype was seen many times. The chain uses TRBV14 and TRBJ2-3; perhaps TRBD2 as D (6 bases). Per the germline V gene, CDR1 is SGHDN and CDR2 is FVKESK. Trimming shortened V by 0 bases and J by 4 bases, and 11 bases separated the two germline ends. The CDR3 covers 15 residues. In DNA, the CDR3 is TGTGCCAGCAGCCAAGAGGCGGGACCGGCAGATACGCAGTATTTT. Its translation is CASSQEAGPADTQYF.

This clonotype was observed many times. The rearrangement joins TRBV27 to TRBJ2-1; 14 nucleotides line up with TRBD2. V shed 5 bases, J shed 7 bases, and the junction held 4 bases outside the gene matches. Germline V lookup: CDR1 MNHEY, CDR2 SMNVEV (reference sequence). The CDR3 length is 15 residues. CDR3 nucleotide sequence: TGTGCCAGCAGTGGCGGGACTAGCGGGAGAAATGAGCAGTTCTTC. Amino acids: CASSGGTSGRNEQFF.

The sample holds a few counts of this clonotype. The genes are TRBV4-1 and TRBJ2-3, with 8 nucleotides matching TRBD2. The CDR3 extends over 14 amino acids. V dropped 8 bases and J dropped 5; count of bases not matched to a gene: 9. Germline assignment: CDR1 MGHRA and CDR2 YSYEKL. CDR3 in amino acids: CASGTSGLGDTQYF. The CDR3 DNA is TGCGCCAGCGGGACTAGTGGACTTGGAGATACGCAGTATTTT.

This clonotype was observed many times. The chain uses TRBV11-2 and TRBJ2-4; 13 bases are a match to TRBD2. J lost 0 bases, V lost 5 bases, and 10 bases had no gene match. Germline V gene lookup returns CDR1 SGHAT and CDR2 FQNNGV. This CDR3 is built from 19 residues. This CDR3 is CASSPGLAGVKVAKNIQYF. In nucleotides, the CDR3 is TGTGCCAGCAGCCCCGGACTAGCGGGGGTGAAAGTAGCCAAAAACATTCAGTACTTC.

Concerning this clonotype: The germline gene is not matched at one end of the junction; a read error may be the cause. The chain is built from TRBV12-3 or TRBV12-4 and TRBJ1-5, with D possibly matching TRBD1 (6 bases). CDR3 length equals 15 residues. CDR3: CAISQQQGSNQPQHF. In DNA form, the CDR3 reads TGTGCCATCAGTCAGCAACAGGGTAGCAATCAGCCCCAGCATTTT.

V is TRBV3-1 and J is TRBJ2-5, with 7 bases that match TRBD2. Losses at the gene ends were 3 bases for V and 5 bases for J; bases not matched to a gene: 3. Germline loops: CDR1 LGHDT, CDR2 YNNKEL (reference sequence). The CDR3 contains 13 residues. CDR3 sequence: CASSQTSRETQYF. The CDR3 coding sequence is TGTGCCAGCAGCCAGACTAGCCGGGAGACCCAGTACTTC.

This clonotype was seen many times. V is TRBV6-1 and J is TRBJ1-2, with TRBD1 identical over 8 bases. The V gene's germline CDR1 is MNHNS and CDR2 SASEGT. V lost 3 bases and J lost 5; bases outside the gene matches: 8. This CDR3 is 15 amino acids long. CDR3 sequence: CASSDPGQVIYGYTF. The CDR3 region has the DNA TGTGCCAGCAGTGACCCGGGACAGGTGATTTATGGCTACACCTTC.

This clonotype was observed at least ten times. The V and J genes are TRBV12-3 or TRBV12-4 and TRBJ2-3; D might be TRBD1 (6 bases). V dropped 3 bases and J dropped 5 bases, with 15 bases sitting between them. The CDR3 contains 15 residues. The CDR3 DNA reads as TGTGCCAGCAGTTTCCGCGGAACCAGGGGAGATACGCAGTATTTT. Its translation is CASSFRGTRGDTQYF.

This clonotype has ten or more counts. The chain employs TRBV28 and TRBJ2-6; D is unclear. V was shortened by 6 bases and J by 0 bases, with 12 bases between the two germline ends. Germline-derived CDR1 and CDR2 are MDHEN and SYDVKM. This CDR3 has 16 amino acids. As DNA, the CDR3 is TGTGCCAGCAGCTCTCCAAGCTCCTCTGGGGCCAACGTCCTGACTTTC. Protein product: CASSSPSSSGANVLTF.

This chain connects TRBV30 to TRBJ2-3; 10 nucleotides align to TRBD1. Germline V CDR1 and CDR2: GTSNPN, SVGIG (reference sequence). The V gene end was trimmed by 1 base and the J gene end by 7 bases; junction bases not matched to a gene: 14. CDR3 length equals 17 residues. The CDR3 reads CAWSAPEETGGLNTQYF. CDR3 sequence (DNA): TGTGCCTGGAGTGCGCCTGAAGAGACAGGGGGCCTAAATACGCAGTATTTT.

In this sample, this clonotype turned up many times. J is TRBJ1-1 and V is TRBV7-3; D perhaps matches TRBD1 (5 bases). The CDR3 is 14 amino acids. V gave up 5 bases and J gave up 3 bases, with 13 bases separating them. Germline lookup yields CDR1 SGHTA and CDR2 FQGTGA. This chain's CDR3 is CASSSQGMDTEAFF. In DNA form, the CDR3 reads TGTGCCAGCAGCAGCCAGGGAATGGACACTGAAGCTTTCTTT.

This clonotype has just a few counts. The chain couples TRBV6-9 to TRBJ2-1; D not resolved. This CDR3 comprises 14 residues. CDR1 and CDR2 from the germline V gene are MNHGY and SVAAGI. V was trimmed by 3 bases and J by 8 bases, leaving 14 bases between them. Here the CDR3 reads CASSYAVRSDEQFF. CDR3 coding DNA: TGTGCCAGCAGTTACGCCGTCAGGTCCGATGAGCAGTTCTTC.

This clonotype was counted a few times. The rearrangement uses TRBV3-1 and TRBJ2-2, with 7 bases aligning to TRBD2. Germline V gives CDR1 LGHDT, CDR2 YNNKEL (reference sequence). CDR3 length: 14 amino acids. V gave up 3 bases and J gave up 3 bases; unmatched junction bases: 1. DNA for the CDR3: TGTGCCAGCAGCCAGGGGGGGGACACCGGGGAGCTGTTTTTT. Encoded protein: CASSQGGDTGELFF. Full variable domain (rest looked up from reference TRBV3-1 and TRBJ2-2): DTAVSQTPKYLVTQMGNDKSIKCEQNLGHDTMYWYKQDSKKFLKIMFSYNNKELIINETVPNRFSPKSPDKAHLNLHINSLELGDSAVYFCASSQGGDTGELFFGEGSRLTVL.

This clonotype was recorded a few times. J is TRBJ2-3 and V is TRBV9; 15 bases fit TRBD2. CDR1 is SGDLS and CDR2 is YYNGEE in the germline V gene. Unmatched junction bases numbered 5, after V lost 4 bases and J lost 5 bases. This CDR3 is 16 amino acids long. CDR3 nucleotide sequence: TGTGCCAGCAGCACGGGGACTAGCGGGGGGATAGATACGCAGTATTTT. Its protein is CASSTGTSGGIDTQYF.

The gene calls are TRBV13 and TRBJ1-1; 8 bases match TRBD1. The germline V gene encodes CDR1 PRHDT and CDR2 FYEKMQ (reference sequence). The length of the CDR3 is 15 residues. V was clipped by 5 bases and J by 0 bases; unmatched bases: 5. CDR3 DNA: TGTGCCAGCAGCGAACGACAGGGGCTGAACACTGAAGCTTTCTTT. Amino acid sequence: CASSERQGLNTEAFF.

CDR3 residues: CASLAPNTEAFF. The CDR3 DNA sequence: TGCGCCAGCTTAGCCCCGAACACTGAAGCTTTCTTT. The rearrangement links TRBV4-1 to TRBJ1-1, with D uncertain. The CDR3 is 12 amino acids. Germline-derived CDR1 and CDR2 are MGHRA and YSYEKL. Deletions cut 8 bases from V and 1 base from J, with 8 bases between.

On this clonotype itself: A read error may explain this, as a much larger clone is one base away. J is TRBJ1-1 and V is TRBV11-1, with unresolved D. This CDR3 is built from 14 residues. Germline V gene lookup returns CDR1 SGHAT and CDR2 FQDESV (reference sequence). CDR3 sequence reads: CASSFAALNIEAFF. CDR3 nucleotide sequence: TGTGCCAGCAGCTTCGCGGCTTTGAACATTGAAGCTTTCTTT.

This clonotype was recorded at least ten times. CDR3 sequence (DNA): TGTGCCAGCAGTTCCCCTAGCGGGGGTCGACAGAGCTCCTACGAGCAGTACGTC. Translation: CASSSPSGGRQSSYEQYV. The genes are TRBV27 and TRBJ2-7; 10 nucleotides agree with TRBD2. CDR1 is MNHEY and CDR2 is SMNVEV in the germline V gene (reference sequence). The CDR3 extends over 18 amino acids. Unmatched junction bases numbered 12, after V lost 4 bases and J lost 0 bases.

The CDR3 protein is CASSLEQGADGVYEQYF. As DNA, the CDR3 is TGCGCCAGCAGCTTGGAACAGGGGGCCGATGGGGTCTACGAGCAGTACTTC. This sequence joins TRBV5-1 and TRBJ2-7; 9 bases map to TRBD1. The CDR3 contains 17 residues. CDR1 and CDR2 (germline): SGHRS, YFSETQ. V lost 0 bases, J lost 3 bases, and 10 bases stayed unmatched.

Many counts were recorded for this clonotype. The chain links TRBV5-5 to TRBJ1-5; 7 bases line up with TRBD1. J lost 5 bases, V lost 4 bases, and 12 bases had no gene match. The CDR3 spans 16 residues. Germline assignment: CDR1 SGHKS and CDR2 YYEKEE (reference sequence). The CDR3 reads CASSPRGLTADQPQHF. In nucleotides, the CDR3 is TGTGCCAGCAGCCCAAGGGGGCTCACAGCGGATCAGCCCCAGCATTTT.

The gene calls are TRBV9 and TRBJ2-7; perhaps D is TRBD1 or TRBD2 (5 bases each). The ends were cut back, 10 bases at V and 2 bases at J, with 19 bases in the middle. This CDR3 spans 14 amino acids. Germline V CDR1 and CDR2: SGDLS, YYNGEE. CDR3 loop: CASSPGPGTYEQYF. The CDR3 coding sequence is TGTGCCTCCTCGCCGGGACCGGGCACCTACGAGCAGTACTTC.

V is TRBV6-5 and J is TRBJ2-7; D remains ambiguous. The CDR3 consists of 16 residues. Germline loops: CDR1 MNHEY, CDR2 SVGAGI. Deletions cut 1 base from V and 0 bases from J, with 13 bases between. CDR3 sequence reads: CASSYLVAGRSYEQYV. As DNA, the CDR3 is TGTGCCAGCAGTTACTTGGTCGCCGGGCGCTCCTACGAGCAGTACGTC.

This clonotype was recorded a few times. The rearrangement uses TRBV30 and TRBJ2-1, with 11 bases matching TRBD2. V shed 3 bases, J shed 10 bases, and the junction held 8 bases outside the gene matches. The V gene's germline CDR1 is GTSNPN and CDR2 SVGIG (reference sequence). This CDR3 is 14 amino acids long. In nucleotides, the CDR3 is TGTGCCTGGAGGAGGGTAGCGGGAGGGCCAGAGCAGTTCTTC. Protein sequence: CAWRRVAGGPEQFF.

There are many counts of this clonotype. V is TRBV3-1 and J is TRBJ2-1; 8 bases align to TRBD2. In germline, CDR1 is LGHDT, CDR2 YNNKEL (reference sequence). The CDR3 has 19 amino acids. Trimming at V came to 0 bases and at J to 9 bases, leaving 19 bases not matched to a gene. CDR3: CASSQDLPAGDFKGSEQFF. CDR3 nucleotides: TGTGCCAGCAGCCAAGATCTGCCAGCGGGAGATTTTAAAGGAAGTGAGCAGTTCTTC.

In this sample, this clonotype turned up a few times. The V and J genes are TRBV19 and TRBJ2-7, with 14 bases aligning to TRBD2. The V segment lost 3 bases and the J segment 7 bases; nucleotides outside the gene matches: 8. The CDR3 loop spans 16 amino acids. CDR1 is LNHDA and CDR2 is SQIVND in the germline V gene (reference sequence). In nucleotides, the CDR3 is TGTGCCAGTAGTATCCGTCCGACTAGCGGGAGGGTGGAGCAGTACTTC. Translation: CASSIRPTSGRVEQYF.

This clonotype showed up just once. V is TRBV20-1 and J is TRBJ1-5; maybe TRBD1 (5 bases). V was cut by 3 bases and J by 3 bases, with 15 bases left in between. Germline-derived CDR1 and CDR2 are DFQATT and SNEGSKA (reference sequence). The CDR3 length is 15 residues. CDR3 region: CSARGMTVTNQPQHF. The CDR3 DNA is TGCAGTGCTAGGGGAATGACAGTAACCAATCAGCCCCAGCATTTT.

CDR3 sequence reads: CASSLRTVLYEQYF. CDR3 bases: TGTGCCAGCAGCTTGAGGACGGTTTTATACGAGCAGTACTTC. This chain uses TRBV11-3 with TRBJ2-7; D is ambiguous. Germline V CDR1 and CDR2: SGHNT, YENEEA. The CDR3 length is 14 residues. Trimming took 3 bases from V and 4 from J, leaving 13 bases between them. Full variable domain (missing parts from reference TRBV11-3 and TRBJ2-7): EAGVVQSPRYKIIEKKQPVAFWCNPISGHNTLYWYLQNLGQGPELLIRYENEEAVDDSQLPKDRFSAERLKGVDSTLKIQPAELGDSAVYLCASSLRTVLYEQYFGPGTRLTVT.

The chain uses TRBV9 and TRBJ2-1; 11 positions agree with TRBD1. CDR3 length: 15 amino acids. Germline assignment: CDR1 SGDLS and CDR2 YYNGEE. The junction had 5 bases not matched to a gene; V was cut back by 3 bases and J by 6 bases. In DNA form, the CDR3 reads TGTGCCAGCAGCGGGACAGGGGGCATGTCCAATGAGCAGTTCTTC. It is translated as CASSGTGGMSNEQFF.